This TCR beta chain was identified in a study of T-cell memory formation after mild COVID-19. Study-level information: Largely donor-specific sequence clusters came from two donors.

TCRdb reprocessed the 5' RACE reads via MiXCR and lists one record per CDR3 protein. The sample has 400,000 to 500,000 distinct CDR3 sequences; roughly a quarter are singletons. This clonotype has a handful of counts. Its antigen is not known. The V and J ends lost 2 bases and 7 bases respectively, with 6 bases between them. Germline V CDR1 and CDR2: DFQATT, SNEGSKA (reference sequence). This CDR3 has 11 residues. The study's findings and limits: That cross-reactive memory joined was suggested by some responding clones appearing in pre-infection memory.

This chain links TRBV20-1 with TRBJ2-1; D is undetermined. The TCR sequence derives from an adult woman who had mild COVID-19 (a few samples of this study predate the infection). Cell type and time point are not known. Sequencing was done on a sample of PBMCs or a T cell subset sorted from them (not recorded which). CDR3 amino acids: CSARLGNEQFF. DNA of the CDR3: TGCAGTGCTAGACTAGGAAATGAGCAGTTCTTC.